This TCR beta chain was captured by sequencing in a study of blood T cell repertoires in COVID-19. Sequencing used immunoSEQ multiplex PCR; TCRdb keeps in-frame clones, though not all of them. The sample includes about 110,000 clones, more than 70% seen only once; the top ten take around 5.5%. Germline-derived CDR1 and CDR2 are MNHNY and SVGAGI (reference sequence). This CDR3 contains 15 residues. With 4 bases clipped from V and 2 bases from J, the junction kept 2 bases outside the gene matches. This TCR was sampled from a woman aged 55-69 years with COVID-19, enrolled during active disease. Sequencing was performed on peripheral blood. The chain is built from TRBV6-6 and TRBJ2-6; TRBD2 agrees at 7 bases. Here the CDR3 reads CASSSSGAGANVLTF. CDR3 coding DNA: TGTGCCAGCAGTTCCAGCGGGGCTGGGGCCAACGTCCTGACTTTC.